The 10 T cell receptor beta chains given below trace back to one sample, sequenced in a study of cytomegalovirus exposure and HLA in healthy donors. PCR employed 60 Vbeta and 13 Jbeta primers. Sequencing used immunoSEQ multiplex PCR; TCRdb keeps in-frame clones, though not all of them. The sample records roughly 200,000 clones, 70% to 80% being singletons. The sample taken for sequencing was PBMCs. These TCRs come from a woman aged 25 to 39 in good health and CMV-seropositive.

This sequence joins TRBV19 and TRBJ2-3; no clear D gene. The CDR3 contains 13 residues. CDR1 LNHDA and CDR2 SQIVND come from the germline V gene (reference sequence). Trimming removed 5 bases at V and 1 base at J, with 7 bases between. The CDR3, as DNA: TGTGCCAGTAGTCTCCAGGGCACAGATACGCAGTATTTT. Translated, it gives CASSLQGTDTQYF.

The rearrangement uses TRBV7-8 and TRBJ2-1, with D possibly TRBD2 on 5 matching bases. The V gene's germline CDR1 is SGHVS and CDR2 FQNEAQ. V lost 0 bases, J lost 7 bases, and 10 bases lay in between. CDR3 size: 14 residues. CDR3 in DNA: TGTGCCAGCAGCTTAGCGGGAGCGCGAAATGAGCAGTTCTTC. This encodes CASSLAGARNEQFF.

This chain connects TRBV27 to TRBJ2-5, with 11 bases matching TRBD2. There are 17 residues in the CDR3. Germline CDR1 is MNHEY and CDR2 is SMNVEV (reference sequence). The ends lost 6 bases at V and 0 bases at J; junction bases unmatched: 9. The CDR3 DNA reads TGTGCCAGCAGCCCTCGGGCTAGCGGGGGGTACCAAGAGACCCAGTACTTC. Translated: CASSPRASGGYQETQYF.

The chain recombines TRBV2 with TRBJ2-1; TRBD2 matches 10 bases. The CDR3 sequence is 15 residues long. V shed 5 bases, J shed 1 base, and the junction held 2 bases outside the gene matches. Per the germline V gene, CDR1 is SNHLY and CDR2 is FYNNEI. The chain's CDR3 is CASSTAGGSYNEQFF. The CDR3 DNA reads TGTGCCAGCAGTACAGCGGGGGGGTCCTACAATGAGCAGTTCTTC. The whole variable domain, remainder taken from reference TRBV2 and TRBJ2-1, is EPEVTQTPSHQVTQMGQEVILRCVPISNHLYFYWYRQILGQKVEFLVSFYNNEISEKSEIFDDQFSVERPDGSNFTLKIRSTKLEDSAMYFCASSTAGGSYNEQFFGPGTRLTVL.

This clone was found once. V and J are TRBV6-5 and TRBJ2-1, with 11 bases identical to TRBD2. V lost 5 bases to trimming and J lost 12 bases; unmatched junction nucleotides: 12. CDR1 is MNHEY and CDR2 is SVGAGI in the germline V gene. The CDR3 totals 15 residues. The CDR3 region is CASSPGTSGSLGQFF. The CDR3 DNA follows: TGTGCCAGCAGTCCCGGGACTAGCGGAAGTCTTGGGCAGTTCTTC.

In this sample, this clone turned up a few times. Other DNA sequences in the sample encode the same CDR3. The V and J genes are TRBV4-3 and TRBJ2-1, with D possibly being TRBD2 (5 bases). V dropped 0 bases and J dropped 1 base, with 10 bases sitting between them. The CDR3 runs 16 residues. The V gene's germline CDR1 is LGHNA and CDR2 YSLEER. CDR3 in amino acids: CASSQDRGSSYNEQFF. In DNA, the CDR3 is TGCGCCAGCAGCCAAGACCGGGGTAGTTCCTACAATGAGCAGTTCTTC.

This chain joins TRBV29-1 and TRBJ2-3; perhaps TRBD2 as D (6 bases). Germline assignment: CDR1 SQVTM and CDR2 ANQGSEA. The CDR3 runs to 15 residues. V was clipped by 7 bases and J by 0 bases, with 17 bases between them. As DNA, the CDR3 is TGCAGCGCCCGCTCTGTAGCGGCTAGCACAGATACGCAGTATTTT. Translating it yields CSARSVAASTDTQYF.

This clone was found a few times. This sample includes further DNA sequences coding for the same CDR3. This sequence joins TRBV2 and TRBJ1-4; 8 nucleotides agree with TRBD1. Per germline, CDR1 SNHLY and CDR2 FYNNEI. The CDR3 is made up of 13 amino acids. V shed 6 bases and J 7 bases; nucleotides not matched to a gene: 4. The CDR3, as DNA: TGTGCCAGCAGAGGGACAGGAGGTGAAAAACTGTTTTTT. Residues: CASRGTGGEKLFF.

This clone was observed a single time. CDR3 nucleotide sequence: TGTGCCAGCAGTTCGACCAAAGCGGGAGAGCAGTACTTC. It is translated as CASSSTKAGEQYF. The chain employs TRBV6-6 and TRBJ2-7; 7 bases line up with TRBD2. Germline V gene lookup returns CDR1 MNHNY and CDR2 SVGAGI (reference sequence). The CDR3 loop spans 13 amino acids. V was clipped by 4 bases and J by 7 bases; unmatched bases: 7.

The CDR3 here is CASSSGVLNTEAFF. The DNA of the CDR3 is TGCGCCAGCAGCTCAGGGGTTTTGAACACTGAAGCTTTCTTT. The chain has TRBV5-1 and TRBJ1-1; TRBD1 might be the D (6 bases). CDR1 and CDR2 (germline): SGHRS, YFSETQ. The CDR3 totals 14 residues. V was cut by 3 bases and J by 0 bases, with 9 bases left in between.